This TCR beta chain was documented in a study of cytomegalovirus exposure and HLA in healthy donors. In the case of this clone: No antigen is known for it.

Primers for the PCR totalled 60 Vbeta and 13 Jbeta. TCRdb keeps only in-frame clones here, not all; method: immunoSEQ multiplex PCR. The sample includes 100,000 or so clones, around 80% of them seen just once. The CDR3 extends over 17 amino acids. Germline CDR1 LNHNV, CDR2 YYDKDF (reference sequence). V dropped 0 bases and J dropped 6; count of bases not matched to a gene: 9. General observations from the study: Cytomegalovirus status was reportedly diagnosed by the classifier with high sensitivity and specificity. Several top significant clusters appeared, in a later analysis, to be linked to common viral pathogens.

Sequenced: PBMCs. J is TRBJ2-3 and V is TRBV15; 10 positions agree with TRBD2. The TCR was taken from a middle-aged man in good health and CMV-seropositive. CDR3 sequence: CATSRDRLAGAWDTQYF. CDR3 bases: TGTGCCACCAGCAGAGATCGGCTAGCGGGGGCGTGGGATACGCAGTATTTT.